The 10 T cell receptor beta chains given below trace back to one sample, sequenced in a study of beta chain features in type 1 diabetes. Findings and limits, study-wide: People with Type 1 diabetes carried modestly yet significantly shorter TCRB CDR3s in all four CD4+ subsets.

What was sequenced were expressed TCRB transcripts, since all of the isolated RNA had been reverse transcribed. Repertoires were generated with immunoSEQ multiplex PCR, while TCRdb's copy carries only in-frame clones and drops some. The sample carries about 160,000 clones, 8% to 8.5% recorded once. Their target antigens are unknown. The sequenced material came from central memory CD4+ T cells from blood. These receptor sequences come from a woman aged 18 to 35 with type 1 diabetes.

The V call is TRBV4-3, the J call TRBJ2-3; 10 bases fit TRBD1. The V and J ends lost 1 base and 5 bases, in that order; junction bases with no gene match: 18. CDR3 length: 20 residues. Germline V CDR1 and CDR2: LGHNA, YSLEER. The CDR3 region has the DNA TGCGCCAGCAGCCAAGCCCCCGGGGGGTTCGACAGGGGGCGCGAAGATACGCAGTATTTT. Translation gives CASSQAPGGFDRGREDTQYF.

The chain employs TRBV28 and TRBJ2-1; weak D call: TRBD2 (5 bases). Germline CDR1 reads MDHEN; CDR2 reads SYDVKM. Trimming took 8 bases from V and 6 from J, leaving 17 bases between them. The CDR3 consists of 14 residues. The CDR3 loop is CASRRDSLGNEQFF. Here the CDR3 DNA reads TGTGCCAGCCGACGGGATTCCCTCGGCAATGAGCAGTTCTTC.

CDR3 nucleotides: TGTGCCAGCAGCCCTGGACAGGAGTATGGCTACACCTTC. This encodes CASSPGQEYGYTF. This sequence joins TRBV11-2 and TRBJ1-2, with 7 bases lining up with TRBD1. There are 13 residues in the CDR3. Germline V gene sequence: CDR1 SGHAT, CDR2 FQNNGV. Trimming cost V 5 bases and J 5 bases; bases outside gene matches: 5.

This clone has just a few counts. The rearrangement joins TRBV21-1 to TRBJ2-1; TRBD2 is taken as the D call from the table, unchecked against the DNA. TRBV21-1 is a documented pseudogene. The CDR3 consists of 17 residues. The CDR3 DNA follows: TGTGCCAGCAGCCAAGGAGGGAAAAAGAGCTCCTACAATGAGCAGTTCTTC. It encodes CASSQGGKKSSYNEQFF.

This clone was seen more than once but under ten times. The rearrangement joins TRBV4-3 to TRBJ2-5, with D possibly matching TRBD2 (7 bases). Looked up from germline, CDR1 is LGHNA and CDR2 is YSLEER. The length of the CDR3 is 14 residues. V was pared by 6 bases and J by 3 bases, with 14 bases between. CDR3 nucleotide sequence: TGCGCCAGCAGTCGTGGGGGGGCGGAAGAGACCCAGTACTTC. This sequence encodes CASSRGGAEETQYF.

This clone appeared a few times. The rearrangement links TRBV25-1 to TRBJ1-1; D call uncertain. Germline V CDR1 and CDR2: MGHDK, SYGVNS. The CDR3 runs to 15 residues. V gave up 1 base and J gave up 5 bases, with 14 bases separating them. CDR3: CASSESYITRTEAFF. DNA for the CDR3: TGTGCCAGCAGTGAATCGTACATAACTAGAACTGAAGCTTTCTTT. The whole variable domain, filled in from reference TRBV25-1 and TRBJ1-1, reads EADIYQTPRYLVIGTGKKITLECSQTMGHDKMYWYQQDPGMELHLIHYSYGVNSTEKGDLSSESTVSRIRTEHFPLTLESARPSHTSQYLCASSESYITRTEAFFGQGTRLTVV.

This clone came up many times. The rearrangement joins TRBV29-1 to TRBJ2-7; D is possibly TRBD2 (5 bases). V was trimmed by 5 bases and J by 2 bases, leaving 7 bases between them. Per germline, CDR1 SQVTM and CDR2 ANQGSEA. This CDR3 spans 11 amino acids. The CDR3 protein is CSVLAAYEQYF. In DNA form, the CDR3 reads TGCAGCGTTCTAGCTGCCTACGAGCAGTACTTC.

The chain couples TRBV9 to TRBJ1-5; D unresolved. Per germline, CDR1 SGDLS and CDR2 YYNGEE. Trimming took off 0 bases at V and 0 bases at J, with 7 bases between the two ends. This CDR3 comprises 15 residues. In DNA form, the CDR3 reads TGTGCCAGCAGCGTAGAGGAGGGTAGCAATCAGCCCCAGCATTTT. This gives the protein CASSVEEGSNQPQHF. The whole variable domain, filled in from reference TRBV9 and TRBJ1-5, reads DSGVTQTPKHLITATGQRVTLRCSPRSGDLSVYWYQQSLDQGLQFLIQYYNGEERAKGNILERFSAQQFPDLHSELNLSSLELGDSALYFCASSVEEGSNQPQHFGDGTRLSIL.

In its sample, this clone was seen a few times. The chain is built from TRBV2 and TRBJ2-3, with D maybe TRBD2 (6 bases). The CDR3 contains 15 residues. V lost 6 bases and J 5 bases, leaving 18 bases between the germline ends. In germline, CDR1 is SNHLY, CDR2 FYNNEI. Here the CDR3 DNA reads TGTGCCAGCAGGGCAAGGGAGGCCCGGAAAGATACGCAGTATTTT. It specifies CASRAREARKDTQYF.

This clone has just a few counts. The chain uses TRBV6-6 and TRBJ2-5, with unresolved D. V was pared by 4 bases and J by 2 bases, with 14 bases between. The CDR3 loop spans 15 amino acids. Germline V gives CDR1 MNHNY, CDR2 SVGAGI (reference sequence). The CDR3 DNA is TGTGCCAGCAGTTCATTGGGTACGCGGCAAGAGACCCAGTACTTC. The encoded protein is CASSSLGTRQETQYF.